The present T cell receptor beta chain was sequenced within a study of T cells in Graves' hyperthyroidism and ophthalmopathy. This clonotype was seen only a few times. RNA transcripts yielded amplified TCR beta CDR3 regions. HTBI primers were the set used in a first-round RT-PCR of the TCR CDR3. A single record per CDR3 protein comes from TCRdb applying MiXCR to the multiplex PCR reads. The table has about 760,000 distinct CDR3 sequences, approximately 36% seen once. This clonotype was obtained from a woman between 40 and 55 years old with Graves' hyperthyroidism. The sample was blood.

In DNA form, the CDR3 reads TGTGCCAGCAGCGGGACGACAGGGAATGGCTACACCTTC. Amino acid sequence: CASSGTTGNGYTF. The rearrangement links TRBV5-4 to TRBJ1-2; 7 nucleotides agree with TRBD1. V was clipped by 4 bases and J by 6 bases; unmatched bases: 6. From germline, CDR1 is SGHNT and CDR2 YYREEE (reference sequence). The CDR3 contains 13 residues.